These T cell receptor beta chains were read from a single sample in a study of blood T cell repertoires in COVID-19. Profiled with immunoSEQ multiplex PCR; TCRdb holds only in-frame clones, not every one. Among 280,000 or so clones listed, 87% were seen once. Sequenced: PBMCs or T cells enriched from blood (not recorded which). The source is a woman in her 40s who had recovered from COVID-19. CDR3s include the opening cysteine and the closing phenylalanine or tryptophan. Each record gives: V gene, clone size, D gene, J gene, CDR3 DNA, CDR3 protein. A D gene is named only where the DNA matches it firmly. Not every row has a clone size; where given, it reads once, few, many or a size class.

v_call: TRBV2; clone_size: -; d_call: -; j_call: TRBJ1-2; cdr3_nt: TGTGCCAGCAGTGAGGGCAGGTACGGCTACACCTTC; cdr3_aa: CASSEGRYGYTF
v_call: TRBV2; clone_size: -; d_call: -; j_call: TRBJ2-5; cdr3_nt: TGTGCCAGTCTCGCTCAGTGGGCCGGAGAGACCCAGTACTTC; cdr3_aa: CASLAQWAGETQYF
v_call: TRBV19; clone_size: -; d_call: -; j_call: TRBJ2-1; cdr3_nt: TGTGCCAGTAGTATACCTACTAGCTCCTACAATGAGCAGTTCTTC; cdr3_aa: CASSIPTSSYNEQFF
v_call: TRBV21-1; clone_size: -; d_call: -; j_call: TRBJ1-1; cdr3_nt: TGTGCCAGCAGCAACCCCAACGGGGGGACAGGGGTTGTAGAAACTGAAGCTTTCTTT; cdr3_aa: CASSNPNGGTGVVETEAFF
v_call: TRBV29-1; clone_size: -; d_call: -; j_call: TRBJ2-2; cdr3_nt: TGCAGCGTTGTTGAGGACATGGAAGCCGGGGAGCTGTTTTTT; cdr3_aa: CSVVEDMEAGELFF
v_call: TRBV7-2; clone_size: -; d_call: TRBD2; j_call: TRBJ2-7; cdr3_nt: TGTGCCAGCAGGCGGACTAGCGGGCCGAGCTCCTACGAGCAGTACTTC; cdr3_aa: CASRRTSGPSSYEQYF
v_call: TRBV6-6; clone_size: -; d_call: TRBD1; j_call: TRBJ2-7; cdr3_nt: TGTGCCAGCAGTTACACTGGACAGGCCTACGAGCAGTACTTC; cdr3_aa: CASSYTGQAYEQYF
v_call: TRBV19; clone_size: -; d_call: -; j_call: TRBJ2-3; cdr3_nt: TGTGCCAGTAGTAGCCGGGACTTAGATACGCAGTATTTT; cdr3_aa: CASSSRDLDTQYF
v_call: TRBV6-4; clone_size: -; d_call: TRBD2; j_call: TRBJ2-5; cdr3_nt: TGTGCCAGCAGGGGACTAGCGGGAGGGGAAGAGACCCAGTACTTC; cdr3_aa: CASRGLAGGEETQYF
v_call: TRBV5-1; clone_size: -; d_call: -; j_call: TRBJ2-3; cdr3_nt: TGCGCCAGCAGCTTGGGGACAGCAATAGATACGCAGTATTTT; cdr3_aa: CASSLGTAIDTQYF
v_call: TRBV30; clone_size: once; d_call: -; j_call: TRBJ1-1; cdr3_nt: TGTGCCCCGGAGAGTTACCTCGAACGGGGCACTGAAGCTTTCTTT; cdr3_aa: CAPESYLERGTEAFF
v_call: TRBV11-2; clone_size: -; d_call: -; j_call: TRBJ1-4; cdr3_nt: TGTGCCAGCAGCTTAGAAACTGGGCTCAATGAAAAACTGTTTTTT; cdr3_aa: CASSLETGLNEKLFF
v_call: TRBV9; clone_size: -; d_call: TRBD1; j_call: TRBJ1-2; cdr3_nt: TGTGCCAGCAGCGCCCCCCTCCAGGGGGCGTATGGCTACACCTTC; cdr3_aa: CASSAPLQGAYGYTF
v_call: TRBV18; clone_size: -; d_call: TRBD1; j_call: TRBJ1-3; cdr3_nt: TGTGCCAGCTCACCTGTTATAGGGGGCCGGGACTCTGGAAACACCATATATTTT; cdr3_aa: CASSPVIGGRDSGNTIYF
v_call: TRBV18; clone_size: few; d_call: -; j_call: TRBJ1-4; cdr3_nt: TGTGCCAGCTCACCGTCGAGAGAAAAACTGTTTTTT; cdr3_aa: CASSPSREKLFF
v_call: TRBV29-1; clone_size: -; d_call: -; j_call: TRBJ2-2; cdr3_nt: TGCAGCGTTATAGGGAGTGGGCCCGGGGAGCTGTTTTTT; cdr3_aa: CSVIGSGPGELFF
v_call: TRBV14; clone_size: -; d_call: -; j_call: TRBJ2-7; cdr3_nt: TGTGCCAGCAGCCAGCAGGGCCCCCCCTACGAGCAGTACTTC; cdr3_aa: CASSQQGPPYEQYF
v_call: TRBV27; clone_size: -; d_call: -; j_call: TRBJ1-2; cdr3_nt: TGTGCCAGCAGTTCAAAACCTGGCGGGATTTTTAACTATGGCTACACCTTC; cdr3_aa: CASSSKPGGIFNYGYTF
v_call: TRBV4-3; clone_size: -; d_call: TRBD1; j_call: TRBJ1-2; cdr3_nt: TGCGCCAGCAGCCGTTCACAGGGGAACTATGGCTACACCTTC; cdr3_aa: CASSRSQGNYGYTF
v_call: TRBV3-1/TRBV3-2; clone_size: -; d_call: -; j_call: TRBJ1-2; cdr3_nt: TGTGCCAGCAGCCAAGGCGGGACCGCTCTTCGGGGCTACACCTTC; cdr3_aa: CASSQGGTALRGYTF
v_call: TRBV10-3; clone_size: -; d_call: -; j_call: TRBJ1-1; cdr3_nt: TGTGCCATATCCGCGGGGATGAACACTGAAGCTTTCTTT; cdr3_aa: CAISAGMNTEAFF
v_call: TRBV28; clone_size: -; d_call: -; j_call: TRBJ2-4; cdr3_nt: TGTGCCAGCAGTTCGCCTCCAGGGGGGCACGGCAAAAACATTCAGTACTTC; cdr3_aa: CASSSPPGGHGKNIQYF
v_call: TRBV28; clone_size: -; d_call: TRBD1; j_call: TRBJ1-6; cdr3_nt: TGTGCCAGCAGTTATCGGGACAGCAATTCACCCCTCCACTTT; cdr3_aa: CASSYRDSNSPLHF
v_call: TRBV28; clone_size: -; d_call: -; j_call: TRBJ2-1; cdr3_nt: TGTGCCAGCAGCCGGAGCGGGGACAGGACAAATGAGCAGTTCTTC; cdr3_aa: CASSRSGDRTNEQFF
v_call: TRBV19; clone_size: many; d_call: -; j_call: TRBJ2-5; cdr3_nt: TGTGCCAGTAGTGGGCGGGGGCGGTCCTTAGGGACCCAGTACTTC; cdr3_aa: CASSGRGRSLGTQYF
v_call: TRBV7-2; clone_size: -; d_call: TRBD2; j_call: TRBJ2-1; cdr3_nt: TGTGCCAGCCAAGTTAGCGGGAAGGATAATGAGCAGTTCTTC; cdr3_aa: CASQVSGKDNEQFF
v_call: TRBV30; clone_size: -; d_call: -; j_call: TRBJ2-5; cdr3_nt: TGTGCCTGGAGCCTAGTCTTTGGTGAGACCCAGTACTTC; cdr3_aa: CAWSLVFGETQYF
v_call: TRBV5-5; clone_size: -; d_call: TRBD2; j_call: TRBJ2-1; cdr3_nt: TGTGCCAGCAGAAGGGTTAGCGGGAGGGCCGATGAGCAGTTCTTC; cdr3_aa: CASRRVSGRADEQFF
v_call: TRBV14; clone_size: -; d_call: TRBD2; j_call: TRBJ2-5; cdr3_nt: TGTGCCAGCAGTCCTACCGGACTAGCGGGTACGCAGTACTTC; cdr3_aa: CASSPTGLAGTQYF
v_call: TRBV18; clone_size: -; d_call: TRBD2; j_call: TRBJ2-5; cdr3_nt: TGTGCCAGCTCACCACCGTCAGGCGGGAGGGTGTCAGAGACCCAGTACTTC; cdr3_aa: CASSPPSGGRVSETQYF
v_call: TRBV6-2/TRBV6-3; clone_size: -; d_call: -; j_call: TRBJ2-5; cdr3_nt: TGTGCCAGCAGCCTTCTCTCCAGACAAGAGACCCAGTACTTC; cdr3_aa: CASSLLSRQETQYF
v_call: TRBV5-1; clone_size: -; d_call: -; j_call: TRBJ2-7; cdr3_nt: TGCGCCAGCAGCTTTTCTCAGGGTTTCGAGCAGTACTTC; cdr3_aa: CASSFSQGFEQYF
v_call: TRBV23-1; clone_size: -; d_call: -; j_call: TRBJ2-7; cdr3_nt: TGCGCCAGCAGTCGAGCCGGGGTTGAATCCTACGAGCAGTACTTC; cdr3_aa: CASSRAGVESYEQYF
v_call: TRBV6-5; clone_size: -; d_call: -; j_call: TRBJ2-5; cdr3_nt: TGTGCCAGCAGTTACCGCGGGGCCCAGTACTTC; cdr3_aa: CASSYRGAQYF
v_call: TRBV5-4; clone_size: -; d_call: TRBD1; j_call: TRBJ2-7; cdr3_nt: TGTGCCAGCAGCTACGACAGGGGAGCCTACGAGCAGTACTTC; cdr3_aa: CASSYDRGAYEQYF
v_call: TRBV7-6; clone_size: -; d_call: TRBD2; j_call: TRBJ2-7; cdr3_nt: TGTGCCAGCAGCGACCATGGGACTAGCGGAGTCTACGAGCAGTACTTC; cdr3_aa: CASSDHGTSGVYEQYF
v_call: TRBV7-2; clone_size: -; d_call: TRBD2; j_call: TRBJ2-3; cdr3_nt: TGTGCCAGCAGCTTAGCCGGGGCTAGCGGGACAGATACGCAGTATTTT; cdr3_aa: CASSLAGASGTDTQYF
v_call: TRBV24-1; clone_size: -; d_call: -; j_call: TRBJ1-2; cdr3_nt: TGTGCCACCAGTGACTTGACGGTTAACTATGGCTACACCTTC; cdr3_aa: CATSDLTVNYGYTF
v_call: TRBV21-1; clone_size: -; d_call: -; j_call: TRBJ1-5; cdr3_nt: TGTGCCAGCATCAGACCCCTGCGGGTGGATCAGCCCCAGCATTTT; cdr3_aa: CASIRPLRVDQPQHF
v_call: TRBV28; clone_size: -; d_call: TRBD1; j_call: TRBJ2-3; cdr3_nt: TGTGCCAGCAGTTTGAGACAGGGGGGCACAGATACGCAGTATTTT; cdr3_aa: CASSLRQGGTDTQYF
v_call: TRBV5-1; clone_size: -; d_call: -; j_call: TRBJ2-7; cdr3_nt: TGCGCCAGCAGCTTGGCCGGGACTGGAACCTACGAGCAGTACTTC; cdr3_aa: CASSLAGTGTYEQYF
v_call: TRBV10-3; clone_size: -; d_call: -; j_call: TRBJ1-1; cdr3_nt: TGTGCCATCAGTGGTCTTGGGAGGGACACTGAAGCTTTCTTT; cdr3_aa: CAISGLGRDTEAFF